This is a list of T cell receptor beta chains from one sample in a study of T-cell reconstitution after alpha-beta-depleted transplantation in children. TCRdb reanalysed the PCR reads using MiXCR and keeps one entry per CDR3 protein. The table includes 600,000 to 700,000 distinct CDR3 sequences, 16% detected once. The source material was PBMCs from the stem cell graft donor, sampled from the stem cell graft. The receptor set was obtained from a human donor who donated a stem cell graft to a child with acute myeloid leukemia. CDR3s include the opening cysteine and the closing phenylalanine or tryptophan. Each record gives: clone size, V gene, D gene, CDR3 length, J gene, CDR3 protein, CDR3 DNA. A D gene is named only where the DNA matches it firmly. Expanded clones get a size class; other rows say once, few or many, or leave the size out.

clone size: .; V gene: TRBV15; D gene: .; CDR3 length: 14; J gene: TRBJ1-2; CDR3 protein: CATSRDYSSYGYTF; CDR3 DNA: TGTGCCACCAGCAGAGATTACAGTAGCTATGGCTACACCTTC
clone size: .; V gene: TRBV2; D gene: .; CDR3 length: 14; J gene: TRBJ2-3; CDR3 protein: CAFSHPLGGDTQYF; CDR3 DNA: TGTGCCTTCTCCCATCCGCTGGGGGGAGATACGCAGTATTTT
clone size: many; V gene: TRBV20-1; D gene: TRBD2; CDR3 length: 16; J gene: TRBJ2-2; CDR3 protein: CSARESGNWNTGELFF; CDR3 DNA: TGCAGTGCTAGAGAGAGCGGGAATTGGAACACCGGGGAGCTGTTTTTT
clone size: many; V gene: TRBV12-3/TRBV12-4; D gene: .; CDR3 length: 12; J gene: TRBJ2-3; CDR3 protein: CASSSTWDTQYF; CDR3 DNA: TGTGCCAGCAGTTCGACCTGGGATACGCAGTATTTT
clone size: many; V gene: TRBV6-6; D gene: .; CDR3 length: 13; J gene: TRBJ1-4; CDR3 protein: CASTQGNEEKLFF; CDR3 DNA: TGTGCCAGCACTCAGGGGAATGAGGAAAAACTGTTTTTT
clone size: many; V gene: TRBV29-1; D gene: TRBD1; CDR3 length: 11; J gene: TRBJ2-7; CDR3 protein: CSVRTGELQYF; CDR3 DNA: TGCAGCGTTCGAACAGGGGAGCTTCAGTACTTC
clone size: many; V gene: TRBV20-1; D gene: .; CDR3 length: 13; J gene: TRBJ2-5; CDR3 protein: CSARGPLGETQYF; CDR3 DNA: TGCAGTGCTAGAGGGCCTCTTGGGGAGACCCAGTACTTC
clone size: few; V gene: TRBV5-6; D gene: .; CDR3 length: 11; J gene: TRBJ2-1; CDR3 protein: CASSLGIQQFF; CDR3 DNA: TGTGCCAGCAGCTTGGGGATCCAGCAGTTCTTC
clone size: once; V gene: TRBV4-3; D gene: TRBD2; CDR3 length: 13; J gene: TRBJ2-1; CDR3 protein: CASSEAGGDEQFF; CDR3 DNA: TGCGCCAGCAGCGAAGCGGGGGGGGATGAGCAGTTCTTC
clone size: many; V gene: TRBV20-1; D gene: TRBD1; CDR3 length: 16; J gene: TRBJ1-2; CDR3 protein: CSARDQRTGLSYGYTF; CDR3 DNA: TGCAGTGCTAGAGACCAGCGGACAGGGCTATCCTATGGCTACACCTTC
clone size: many; V gene: TRBV10-3; D gene: TRBD2; CDR3 length: 15; J gene: TRBJ2-1; CDR3 protein: CAISEDPSGDNEQFF; CDR3 DNA: TGTGCCATCAGTGAGGATCCTAGCGGGGACAATGAGCAGTTCTTC
clone size: .; V gene: TRBV10-2; D gene: TRBD2; CDR3 length: 14; J gene: TRBJ2-7; CDR3 protein: CASSGVAGVYEQYF; CDR3 DNA: TGCGCCAGCAGTGGGGTAGCGGGGGTATACGAGCAGTACTTC
clone size: many; V gene: TRBV7-2; D gene: .; CDR3 length: 15; J gene: TRBJ2-2; CDR3 protein: CASSPDSANTGELFF; CDR3 DNA: TGTGCCAGCAGTCCCGACAGCGCGAACACCGGGGAGCTGTTTTTT
clone size: many; V gene: TRBV20-1; D gene: .; CDR3 length: 15; J gene: TRBJ2-1; CDR3 protein: CSAKGGGYSYNEQFF; CDR3 DNA: TGCAGTGCTAAGGGGGGGGGATATTCCTACAATGAGCAGTTCTTC
clone size: many; V gene: TRBV20-1; D gene: .; CDR3 length: 13; J gene: TRBJ1-3; CDR3 protein: CSADGGSGNTIYF; CDR3 DNA: TGCAGTGCAGACGGTGGCTCTGGAAACACCATATATTTT
clone size: .; V gene: TRBV7-9; D gene: TRBD1; CDR3 length: 15; J gene: TRBJ2-3; CDR3 protein: CASSLRQGSTDTQYF; CDR3 DNA: TGTGCCAGCAGTTTGAGACAGGGGAGCACAGATACGCAGTATTTT
clone size: many; V gene: TRBV12-3/TRBV12-4; D gene: .; CDR3 length: 14; J gene: TRBJ1-2; CDR3 protein: CASSMGAFSYGYTF; CDR3 DNA: TGTGCCAGCAGTATGGGGGCCTTTTCCTATGGCTACACCTTC